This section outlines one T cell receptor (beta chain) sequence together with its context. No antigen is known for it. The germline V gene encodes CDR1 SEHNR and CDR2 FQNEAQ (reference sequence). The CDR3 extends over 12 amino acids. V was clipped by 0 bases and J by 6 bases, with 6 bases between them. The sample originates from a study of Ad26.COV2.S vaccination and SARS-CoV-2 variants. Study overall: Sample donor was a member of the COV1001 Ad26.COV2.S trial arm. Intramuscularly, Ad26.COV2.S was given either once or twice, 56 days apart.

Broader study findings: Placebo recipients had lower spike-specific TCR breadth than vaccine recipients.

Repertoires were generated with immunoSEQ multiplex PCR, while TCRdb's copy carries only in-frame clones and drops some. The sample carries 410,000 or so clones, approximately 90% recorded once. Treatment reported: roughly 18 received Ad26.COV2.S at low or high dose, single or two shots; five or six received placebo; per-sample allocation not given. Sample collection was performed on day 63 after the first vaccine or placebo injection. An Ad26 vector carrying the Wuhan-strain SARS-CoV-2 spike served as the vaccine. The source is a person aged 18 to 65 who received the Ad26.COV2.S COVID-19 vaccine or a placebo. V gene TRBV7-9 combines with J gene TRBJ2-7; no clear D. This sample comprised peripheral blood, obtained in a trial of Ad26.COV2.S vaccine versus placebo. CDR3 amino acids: CASSLASREQYF. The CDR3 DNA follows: TGTGCCAGCAGCTTAGCGAGCCGCGAGCAGTACTTC. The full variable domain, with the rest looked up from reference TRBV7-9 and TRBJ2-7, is DTGVSQNPRHKITKRGQNVTFRCDPISEHNRLYWYRQTLGQGPEFLTYFQNEAQLEKSRLLSDRFSAERPKGSFSTLEIQRTEQGDSAMYLCASSLASREQYFGPGTRLTVT.